This is a list of T cell receptor beta chains from one sample in a study of early T cells in non-severe SARS-CoV-2 infection. TCRdb itself ran the 5' RACE reads through MiXCR, one entry per CDR3 protein. The table has about 92,000 distinct CDR3 sequences, approximately 14% seen once. The source material was whole blood. The receptors shown here come from an adult who was a healthcare worker with PCR-confirmed SARS-CoV-2 infection or an uninfected control (not recorded which). CDR3s include the opening cysteine and the closing phenylalanine or tryptophan. D genes are given only for firm matches. Clone sizes are given selectively: once, few, many, or a class where the clone is expanded.

V	D	size	J	DNA	CDR3
TRBV14	NA	many	TRBJ2-3	TGTGCCAGCAGCGGGACTCTTTCCTCAGATACGCAGTATTTT	CASSGTLSSDTQYF
TRBV7-8	NA	NA	TRBJ2-2	TGTGCCAGCAGCTCGTTATTTACCGGGGAGCTGTTTTTT	CASSSLFTGELFF
TRBV27	NA	few	TRBJ1-3	TGTGCCAGCAGTTTGCGTAGGGCGGGAAACACCATATATTTT	CASSLRRAGNTIYF
TRBV28	TRBD1	few	TRBJ2-3	TGTGCCAGCAGCCGGACAGGGGGCACAGATACGCAGTATTTT	CASSRTGGTDTQYF
TRBV28	NA	medium-sized	TRBJ2-1	TGTGCCAGCAAGGGAGAGGAGTACAATGAGCAGTTCTTC	CASKGEEYNEQFF
TRBV15	TRBD1	many	TRBJ2-3	TGTGCCACCAGCAGGGGACAGGACACAGATACGCAGTATTTT	CATSRGQDTDTQYF
TRBV12-3/TRBV12-4	TRBD1	NA	TRBJ1-4	TGTGCCAGCAGTTTGGGACAGAGCCTTAATGAAAAACTGTTTTTT	CASSLGQSLNEKLFF
TRBV28	TRBD2	NA	TRBJ2-7	TGTGCCAGCAGGTTAGCGGGAGCAATGTACGAGCAGTACTTC	CASRLAGAMYEQYF
TRBV25-1	NA	few	TRBJ2-5	TGTGCCAGCAGTGAACCTGCAGGGGAAGAGACCCAGTACTTC	CASSEPAGEETQYF
TRBV30	TRBD2	NA	TRBJ2-3	TGTGCCTGGGCTCTTAGCGGGTTCACAGATACGCAGTATTTT	CAWALSGFTDTQYF
TRBV24-1	NA	NA	TRBJ2-7	TGTGCCACCAGTGATTGGAGGGGCCAACCCTACGAGCAGTACTTC	CATSDWRGQPYEQYF
TRBV7-2	TRBD2	few	TRBJ2-4	TGTGCCAGCAGCCCAGCGGGAAGGTTAAACATTCAGTACTTC	CASSPAGRLNIQYF
TRBV19	NA	NA	TRBJ2-1	TGTGCCAGTAGTCAGGGGCCCACCTCCTACAATGAGCAGTTCTTC	CASSQGPTSYNEQFF
TRBV30	TRBD1	many	TRBJ1-3	TGTGCCTGGAGGCAGGGGGTAAACACCATATATTTT	CAWRQGVNTIYF
TRBV29-1	NA	NA	TRBJ1-1	TGCAGCGGACAGACGAACACTGAAGCTTTCTTT	CSGQTNTEAFF
TRBV9	NA	few	TRBJ2-3	TGTGCCAGCAGCCCCAGGAGCAGTCGGGACACAGATACGCAGTATTTT	CASSPRSSRDTDTQYF
TRBV20-1	TRBD2	NA	TRBJ2-1	TGCAGTGCGCCGCACCGAAGCGGGAGGGACTACAATGAGCAGTTCTTC	CSAPHRSGRDYNEQFF
TRBV28	NA	NA	TRBJ1-5	TGTGCCAGCAGTACGGATCAGCCCCAGCATTTT	CASSTDQPQHF
TRBV29-1	TRBD1	many	TRBJ2-5	TGCAGCGTTTACCTTGGTGGGACAGGATCGACCGTCTGGGAGACCCAGTACTTC	CSVYLGGTGSTVWETQYF
TRBV27	TRBD1	NA	TRBJ2-7	TGTGCCAGCAGGGGGACAGGATCTGGAGAGCAGTACTTC	CASRGTGSGEQYF
TRBV3-1	TRBD2	few	TRBJ2-1	TGTGCCAGCAGACTGATGGCCAGGGGACTAGCTTGGGATGAGCAGTTCTTC	CASRLMARGLAWDEQFF
TRBV28	TRBD1	NA	TRBJ2-7	TGTGCCAGCTATCGTAGGGGGGGACAGGGAGTATCCTACGAGCAGTACTTC	CASYRRGGQGVSYEQYF
TRBV24-1	NA	few	TRBJ2-1	TGTGCCACCAGTGCCAGGACTTCGTACAATGAGCAGTTCTTC	CATSARTSYNEQFF
TRBV29-1	TRBD1	few	TRBJ2-1	TGCAGCGTTGGAAACACAGGGGGCAGTGAGCAGTTCTTC	CSVGNTGGSEQFF
TRBV6-6	NA	NA	TRBJ1-1	TGTGCCAGCAGTTACACCGGAGTGAACACTGAAGCTTTCTTT	CASSYTGVNTEAFF
TRBV7-8	TRBD1	few	TRBJ1-4	TGTGCCAGCAGCCTAGTAGACAGGGTGGCTAATGAAAAACTGTTTTTT	CASSLVDRVANEKLFF
TRBV29-1	TRBD1	NA	TRBJ2-7	TGCAGCGTTGAAGACGACAGGGACGAGCAGTACTTC	CSVEDDRDEQYF
TRBV2	TRBD1	few	TRBJ2-1	TGTGCCAGCAGTCTACGGGACAGGGGGCTTACTGAGCAGTTCTTC	CASSLRDRGLTEQFF
TRBV28	NA	NA	TRBJ2-7	TGTGCCAGCGGACGGACACAGTACTTC	CASGRTQYF
TRBV4-2	NA	few	TRBJ2-1	TGTGCCAGCAGCCAAGAATGGCTCGTCTCCTACAATGAGCAGTTCTTC	CASSQEWLVSYNEQFF
TRBV3-1	NA	many	TRBJ2-1	TGTGCCAGCAGTCAGGGTTACAATGAGCAGTTCTTC	CASSQGYNEQFF
TRBV30	NA	few	TRBJ2-1	TGTGCCTGGAGTGGAGCGGGACACCTTAGCTCCTACAATGAGCAGTTCTTC	CAWSGAGHLSSYNEQFF
TRBV27	NA	NA	TRBJ1-5	TGTGCCAGCAGTTTTGGCAATCAGCCCCAGCATTTT	CASSFGNQPQHF
TRBV10-3	TRBD2	once	TRBJ2-1	TGTGCCATCAGTCTAGCGGATGTCTACAATGAGCAGTTCTTC	CAISLADVYNEQFF
TRBV20-1	NA	few	TRBJ2-7	TGCAGTGCTAGGGTCCTAGCAAGGGGTGTCCTGGAGCAGTACTTC	CSARVLARGVLEQYF
TRBV7-9	NA	few	TRBJ2-1	TGTGCCAGCAGCTTATTTCGTGGGGGAGGTCATTCCTACAATGAGCAGTTCTTC	CASSLFRGGGHSYNEQFF
TRBV28	TRBD2	NA	TRBJ2-1	TGTGCCAGCAGCCCCGGGACTAGCGGGACCAATGAGCAGTTCTTC	CASSPGTSGTNEQFF
TRBV6-5	NA	many	TRBJ2-6	TGTGCCAGCAGTTACTCACTGGGGGCCAACGTCCTGACTTTC	CASSYSLGANVLTF
TRBV6-5	NA	few	TRBJ1-5	TGTGCCAGCAGACCTTCGACAGGCTATAACAATCAGCCCCAGCATTTT	CASRPSTGYNNQPQHF
TRBV2	TRBD2	few	TRBJ2-3	TGTGCCAGCATCGGGACTAGCGGCACAGATACGCAGTATTTT	CASIGTSGTDTQYF
TRBV10-3	NA	NA	TRBJ2-7	TGTGCCATCAGTGAGTCGGGGTCTGGCGAGCAGTACTTC	CAISESGSGEQYF
TRBV10-1	TRBD1	many	TRBJ1-1	TGCGCCAGCAGTGAGTCGACGGGACAGCTAATGAACACTGAAGCTTTCTTT	CASSESTGQLMNTEAFF
TRBV11-2	NA	NA	TRBJ1-2	TGTGCCAGCAGCTTAGATCTGGGGTATTATGGCTACACCTTC	CASSLDLGYYGYTF
TRBV4-1	NA	few	TRBJ1-1	TGCGCCAGCAGCCAAGATTGGGTAGTAGTCGGAGCTTTCTTT	CASSQDWVVVGAFF
TRBV5-1	TRBD2	many	TRBJ2-7	TGCGCCAGCAGCGTATCTAGCGGGAGTTCTTACGAGCAGTACTTC	CASSVSSGSSYEQYF
TRBV4-1	TRBD2	NA	TRBJ2-1	TGCGCCAGCAGCCAAGTAGGGACTAGCGGGAGCGGGGAGCAGTTCTTC	CASSQVGTSGSGEQFF
TRBV27	NA	NA	TRBJ2-4	TGTGCCAGCAGTTCCTCCCACATTCAGTACTTC	CASSSSHIQYF
TRBV28	NA	NA	TRBJ2-3	TGTGCCAGCAGTGACCCGGGCGCCACAGATACGCAGTATTTT	CASSDPGATDTQYF
TRBV7-9	TRBD2	few	TRBJ2-5	TGTGCCAGCAGCGTGACTAGCGGAACACAAGAGACCCAGTACTTC	CASSVTSGTQETQYF
TRBV6-2/TRBV6-3	NA	many	TRBJ2-4	TGTGCCAGCAGCTACTCTAGGGGGGGCGACCTAAACATTCAGTACTTC	CASSYSRGGDLNIQYF